Listed here are 12 T cell receptor beta chains from one sample, sequenced in a study of regulatory dendritic cells for organ transplantation. Only in-frame clones appear in the TCRdb table, and some are missing; sequencing was by immunoSEQ multiplex PCR. The table records approximately 12,000 clones, around two thirds of them present only once. Sorted subsets were CFSE-labeled and cultured around five days with allogeneic dendritic cells. No antigen has been identified for these receptors. The sample was naive CD8+ T cells from blood cultured with dendritic cells. The subset was: CD45RA+ naive T cells. These receptors were taken from a human donor in good health.

The rearrangement joins TRBV12-5 to TRBJ1-1; TRBD1 aligns across 7 bases. Germline V gene lookup returns CDR1 LGHNT and CDR2 FRNRAP. The length of the CDR3 is 16 residues. Trimming cost V 1 base and J 5 bases; bases outside gene matches: 10. CDR3 in DNA: TGTGCTAGTGGTTTGGGACAGGGATTCGGCCATACTGAAGCTTTCTTT. Translating it yields CASGLGQGFGHTEAFF.

The gene calls are TRBV13 and TRBJ2-5; D is unclear. CDR1 is PRHDT and CDR2 is FYEKMQ in the germline V gene (reference sequence). This CDR3 comprises 13 residues. V gave up 5 bases and J gave up 4 bases, with 11 bases separating them. This chain's CDR3 is CASSPGSGETQYF. For the CDR3, the DNA is TGTGCCAGCAGCCCGGGTTCGGGAGAGACCCAGTACTTC.

This clone has only a few counts. The chain carries TRBV29-1 and TRBJ2-1, with TRBD1 matching 7 bases. V trimming: 5 bases; J trimming: 4 bases; junction bases outside the gene matches: 8. There are 14 residues in the CDR3. Germline-derived CDR1 and CDR2 are SQVTM and ANQGSEA. Here the CDR3 reads CSVSSGTAYNEQFF. The CDR3 DNA sequence: TGCAGCGTTTCTTCCGGGACAGCGTACAATGAGCAGTTCTTC.

This clone is categorized as medium-sized. V usage is TRBV13 and J usage is TRBJ1-2; 10 nucleotides agree with TRBD1. With 0 bases clipped from V and 11 bases from J, the junction kept 6 bases outside the gene matches. CDR3 length equals 14 residues. CDR1 and CDR2 (germline): PRHDT, FYEKMQ (reference sequence). The CDR3 here is CASSLGHRQGAYTF. CDR3 coding DNA: TGTGCCAGCAGCTTAGGGCATCGACAGGGGGCTTACACCTTC.

The chain carries TRBV9 and TRBJ2-5, with 10 bases aligning to TRBD2. The germline CDR1 and CDR2 sequences are SGDLS and YYNGEE. This CDR3 has 15 amino acids. J lost 2 bases, V lost 1 base, and 2 bases had no gene match. The CDR3 DNA is TGTGCCAGCAGCGTAAGCGGGGGGGCTCAAGAGACCCAGTACTTC. It yields the protein CASSVSGGAQETQYF.

This clone showed up just a few times. The rearrangement uses TRBV11-3 and TRBJ1-1; no reliable D call. Germline CDR1 is SGHNT and CDR2 is YENEEA. The length of the CDR3 is 14 residues. Trimming stripped 4 bases from V and 2 bases from J, with 11 bases between. For the CDR3, the DNA is TGTGCCAGCAGCTGGTATACAGAAAACACTGAAGCTTTCTTT. It yields the protein CASSWYTENTEAFF.

J is TRBJ2-7 and V is TRBV4-1; 12 bases match TRBD2. The trim removed 3 bases at V and 3 bases at J, leaving 9 bases unmatched. CDR1 is MGHRA and CDR2 is YSYEKL in the germline V gene. This CDR3 is 17 amino acids long. CDR3 protein: CASSQEMTSGGLYEQYF. Here the CDR3 DNA reads TGCGCCAGCAGCCAGGAAATGACTAGCGGGGGACTCTACGAGCAGTACTTC.

V and J are TRBV19 and TRBJ2-7; TRBD2 matches 8 bases. Germline loops: CDR1 LNHDA, CDR2 SQIVND (reference sequence). J lost 5 bases, V lost 6 bases, and 9 bases had no gene match. The CDR3 loop spans 14 amino acids. CDR3 region: CASSGGAGRHEQYF. The CDR3 DNA reads as TGTGCCAGTAGCGGGGGGGCAGGGCGCCACGAGCAGTACTTC.

This clone has just a few counts. The chain joins TRBV5-1 to TRBJ2-1, with 13 positions matching TRBD2. Germline V gene lookup returns CDR1 SGHRS and CDR2 YFSETQ. CDR3 length: 15 residues. After removal of 4 bases from V and 8 bases from J, the junction contained 6 bases not matched to a gene. The CDR3 coding sequence is TGCGCCAGCAGCGAAAGGACTAGCGGGGGAGATGAGCAGTTCTTC. Its protein product is CASSERTSGGDEQFF. The entire variable domain, with the rest obtained from reference TRBV5-1 and TRBJ2-1, is as follows: KAGVTQTPRYLIKTRGQQVTLSCSPISGHRSVSWYQQTPGQGLQFLFEYFSETQRNKGNFPGRFSGRQFSNSRSEMNVSTLELGDSALYLCASSERTSGGDEQFFGPGTRLTVL.

V usage is TRBV19 and J usage is TRBJ2-7; D remains ambiguous. This CDR3 is built from 15 residues. V dropped 3 bases and J dropped 3 bases, with 15 bases sitting between them. CDR1 LNHDA and CDR2 SQIVND come from the germline V gene (reference sequence). The CDR3 DNA follows: TGTGCCAGTAGTATCGGTCAGAGGTTTTTCTACGAGCAGTACTTC. It translates to CASSIGQRFFYEQYF.

This clone was picked up one time. The J gene is TRBJ1-2, the V gene TRBV4-1, with D hard to call. The CDR3 has 17 residues. With 0 bases removed from V and 3 bases from J, the gap between germline ends came to 17 bases. The germline V gene has CDR1 MGHRA and CDR2 YSYEKL. CDR3 in amino acids: CASSQDQVGGRYYGYTF. The CDR3 DNA follows: TGCGCCAGCAGCCAAGATCAGGTTGGAGGCCGCTACTATGGCTACACCTTC.

The chain carries TRBV9 and TRBJ2-1; TRBD2 agrees at 7 bases. Looked up from germline, CDR1 is SGDLS and CDR2 is YYNGEE. The length of the CDR3 is 15 residues. Trimming at V came to 3 bases and at J to 4 bases, leaving 7 bases not matched to a gene. The CDR3 nucleotides read TGTGCCAGCAGCGGATGGGGGGGAGAATACAATGAGCAGTTCTTC. This sequence encodes CASSGWGGEYNEQFF.